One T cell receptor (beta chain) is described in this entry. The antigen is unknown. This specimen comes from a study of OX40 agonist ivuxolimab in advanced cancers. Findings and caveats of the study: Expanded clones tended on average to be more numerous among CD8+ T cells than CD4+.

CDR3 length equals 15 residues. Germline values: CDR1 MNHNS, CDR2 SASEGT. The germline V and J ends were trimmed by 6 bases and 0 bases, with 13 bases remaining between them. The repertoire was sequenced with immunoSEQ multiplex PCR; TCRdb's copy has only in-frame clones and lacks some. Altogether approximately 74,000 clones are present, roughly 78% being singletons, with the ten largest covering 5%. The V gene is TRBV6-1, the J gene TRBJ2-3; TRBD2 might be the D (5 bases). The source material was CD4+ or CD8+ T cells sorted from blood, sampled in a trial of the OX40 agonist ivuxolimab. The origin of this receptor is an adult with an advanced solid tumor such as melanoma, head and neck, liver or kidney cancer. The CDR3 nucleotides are TGTGCCAGCAGGAGAACTAGTAGGAGCACAGATACGCAGTATTTT. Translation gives CASRRTSRSTDTQYF.